This T cell receptor beta chain was captured in a study of Graves' ophthalmopathy and Graves' hyperthyroidism. Overall study context: If no ophthalmopathy appeared within 18 months of follow-up, hyperthyroidism was termed stable.

Aged 18 to 65, hyperthyroidism patients had been newly diagnosed, with under 2 months' duration. Diagnosis relied on clinical symptoms, serum thyroxine, TRAb, thyroid ultrasound and orbital computed tomography. From RNA, the CDR3 regions of TCR beta chains were amplified and sequenced. Amplification began with first-round RT-PCR using HTBI primers, then second-round multiplex PCR was performed. MiXCR, applied by TCRdb to the multiplex PCR reads, yields one record per CDR3 protein. The table includes approximately 540,000 distinct CDR3 sequences, less than 40% detected once. At least ten counts were recorded for this clonotype. Its specificity is not known. The junction shows a germline mismatch at one end, possibly a read error. Germline V gene sequence: CDR1 DFQATT, CDR2 SNEGSKA (reference sequence). This CDR3 has 13 residues. Study results and limitations: Blood also held most thyroid clonotypes expanded above 0.001 frequency.

The gene calls are TRBV20-1 and TRBJ2-5, with 11 bases matching TRBD2. Sequenced: peripheral blood or thyroid tissue (not recorded which). This TCR came from an adult man with Graves' hyperthyroidism. CDR3 DNA sequence: TGCAGTACTAGCGGGGGCGGGAAAGAGACCCAGTACTTC. It yields the protein CSTSGGGKETQYF.